This T cell receptor (beta chain) comes out of a study of CD8 T cells in Susac syndrome. The V gene's germline CDR1 is MNHEY and CDR2 SVGAGI. The ends were cut back, 2 bases at V and 2 bases at J, with 8 bases in the middle. The CDR3 extends over 14 amino acids. Random hexamers primed reverse transcription of about 0.5 to 1 ug RNA. It was immunoSEQ multiplex PCR that amplified TCR beta CDR3 across 54 Vbeta and 13 Jbeta. TCRdb reprocessed the immunoSEQ multiplex PCR reads via MiXCR and lists one record per CDR3 protein. The sample lists about 440,000 distinct CDR3 sequences; approximately 85% were seen once. CD8+ and CD4+ T cells were negatively isolated; TEMRA cells were FACS-enriched.

This receptor was taken from a human donor with multiple sclerosis. The chain couples TRBV6-5 to TRBJ2-3; perhaps TRBD1 as D (5 bases). Material: CD8+ T cells from PBMCs. The CDR3 protein is CASSYDSSTDTQYF. The CDR3, as DNA: TGTGCCAGCAGTTACGACAGCTCCACAGATACGCAGTATTTT.